The T cell receptor (beta chain) described here comes from a study of T cell responses to AZD1222 COVID-19 vaccine (dated by TCRdb to the early 2020s). Some background on the complete study: Because spike-specific TCR depth and breadth did not differ between the two schedules, AZD1222 recipients who got a second dose at roughly 4 weeks were pooled with those who got a second dose at roughly 12 weeks. Trial participants were enrolled by age into subgroups of 18-55, 56-69 and 70-plus years, and around 150, 29 and 61 TCR-sequenced participants, respectively, were included in these subgroups. TCR sequencing covered about 230 trial participants: roughly 200 given two doses of AZD1222 and 26 given two doses of MenACWY control vaccine. The investigation overall reported the following: Reportedly, almost half of the unique spike-specific TCRs recognized epitopes lying outside the regions that are mutated in the B.1.351 and B.1.1.7 variants. Conclusions about previously exposed vaccinees are limited because only five to seven AZD1222 recipients were SARS-CoV-2 seropositive at baseline. A significant rise in spike-specific TCR breadth and depth was observed after two AZD1222 doses relative to day 0 and relative to MenACWY recipients. Participants were mostly white British, with more females than males. The authors suggested clonal diversity may have been underestimated. No day 14 peak-response samples were available, so repertoires were characterized only after the peak T cell response. The vaccine-associated CD4 TCRs covered the entire spike protein, and the dominant responses fell in regions 160-218 and 743-854. The 56-69-year group was small, and its depth increase did not reach significance, likely because of low power.

The CDR3 regions of human TCRbeta chains were subjected to immunosequencing. From the authors' description of their analysis: TCRs in the repertoires were compared against a reference library of SARS-CoV-2-specific TCRs that had been generated with the MIRA antigen-specificity platform. Breadth was defined as the fraction of unique TCRs that were SARS-CoV-2-associated, and depth was defined as the fraction of total T cells that were SARS-CoV-2-associated. Using the MIRA data, every spike-specific TCR was mapped to the spike region that the TCR reacted to and assigned to either a CD4 or a CD8 class. Log10-transformed breadth and depth values were compared by one-way ANOVA with Sidak's multiple comparisons tests. TCRdb retrieved this table from immuneACCESS and kept in-frame rearrangements only. Not all clones are present; in checked studies, unresolved V genes account for under half, and no reason is known for the remainder. V and J calls and clone size are as listed in that table; D and trimming were resolved from the DNA. This sample has around 160,000 clones in its table, and about 95% of those were observed once. The ten largest clones take up approximately 0.6% of the sample.

CDR1 and CDR2 are read off the germline V gene (reference sequence) as MNHNY and SVGAGI. V and J lose 2 bases and 3 bases, and a span of 14 bases separates them. The CDR3 starts with the cysteine, ends with the phenylalanine, and has 15 residues. Kept here is only the CDR3 DNA, which spans 45 bases and is read in frame from base 1. About this clone: No cognate antigen has been identified for it. It has no much larger one-base neighbor in the sample; base qualities were not kept.

The label giving this sample's time point can be read as: baseline before first vaccination. Samples from vaccinated people were obtained from the UK trials COV001 and COV002, which included a single-blind randomized controlled phase 2/3 trial of AZD1222 (ChAdOx1 nCoV-19) in healthy adults. For TCRbeta chain sequencing, PBMC samples from trial participants were taken at day 0 and at day 28 after the second dose. This specimen consisted of peripheral blood, obtained on day 0 of AZD1222 vaccination. The sequence joins TRBV6-6 to TRBJ2-7; TRBD1 is possibly the D segment (5 matching bases). The sequence derives from an adult in good health. The DNA sequence is given as TGTGCCAGCAGTTACCCCGGATGGGGCCTCTACGAGCAGTACTTC. Translated, this gives CASSYPGWGLYEQYF.